This TCR beta chain was profiled in a study of cytomegalovirus exposure and HLA in healthy donors. Losses at the gene ends were 5 bases for V and 4 bases for J; bases not matched to a gene: 5. Germline V lookup: CDR1 MNHEY, CDR2 SMNVEV (reference sequence). The CDR3 sequence is 15 residues long. Researchers ran the PCR with 60 Vbeta and 13 Jbeta primers. Profiled with immunoSEQ multiplex PCR; TCRdb holds only in-frame clones, not every one. The sample lists under 200,000 clones, 60% to 85% occurring once. V and J are TRBV27 and TRBJ2-7; 13 bases fit TRBD2. This sequence originates from a man aged 40-50 years in good health and CMV-seronegative. What was sequenced was PBMCs. The CDR3: CASSPGLAGAYEQYF. The CDR3 DNA reads as TGTGCCAGCAGTCCCGGACTAGCGGGAGCTTACGAGCAGTACTTC.